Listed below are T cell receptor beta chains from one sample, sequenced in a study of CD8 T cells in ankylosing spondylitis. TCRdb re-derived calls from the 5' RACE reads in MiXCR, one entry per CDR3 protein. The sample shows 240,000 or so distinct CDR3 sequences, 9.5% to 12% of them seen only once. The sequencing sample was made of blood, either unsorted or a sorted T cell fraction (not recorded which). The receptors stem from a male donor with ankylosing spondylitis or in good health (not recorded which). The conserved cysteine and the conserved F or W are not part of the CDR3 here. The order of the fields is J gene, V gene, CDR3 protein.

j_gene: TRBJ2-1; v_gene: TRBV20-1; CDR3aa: SARVSVFLWENNEQF
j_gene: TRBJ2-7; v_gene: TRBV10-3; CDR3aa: AISEFQEGAYEQY
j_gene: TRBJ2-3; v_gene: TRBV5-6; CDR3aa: ASSLYTTSTDTQY
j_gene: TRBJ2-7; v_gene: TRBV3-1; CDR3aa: ASSQNPGFAYEQY
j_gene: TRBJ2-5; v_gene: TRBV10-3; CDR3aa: AISPQY
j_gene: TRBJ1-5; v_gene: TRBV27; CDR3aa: ASSARTGNQPQH
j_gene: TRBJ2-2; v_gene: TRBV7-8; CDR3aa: ASSLNTNTGELF
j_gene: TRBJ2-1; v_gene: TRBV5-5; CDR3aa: ASSLRRFGQGMNEQF
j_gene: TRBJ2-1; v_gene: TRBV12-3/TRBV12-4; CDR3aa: ASRTGNEQF
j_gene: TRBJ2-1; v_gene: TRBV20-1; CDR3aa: SARMRANSYNEQF
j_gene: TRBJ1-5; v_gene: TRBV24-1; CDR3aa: ATGGDGGNQPQH
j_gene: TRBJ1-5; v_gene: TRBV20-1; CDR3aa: SARGTDRGESQPQH
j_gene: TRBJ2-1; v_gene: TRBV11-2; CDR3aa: ASSLGTNSYNEQF
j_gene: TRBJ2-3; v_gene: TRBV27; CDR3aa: ASSYATSGAYTDTQY
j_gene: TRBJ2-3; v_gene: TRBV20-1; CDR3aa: SASGNPRGTDTQY
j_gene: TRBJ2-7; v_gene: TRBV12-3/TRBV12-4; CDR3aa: ASSFAWANTYEQY
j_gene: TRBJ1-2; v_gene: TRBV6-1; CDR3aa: ASSGRDRANYGYT
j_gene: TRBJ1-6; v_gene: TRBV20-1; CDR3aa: SARRGARNSPLH
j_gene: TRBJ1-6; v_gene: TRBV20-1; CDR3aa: SARGLGFLNSPLH
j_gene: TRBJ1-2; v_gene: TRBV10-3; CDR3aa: AISESGTVNYGYT
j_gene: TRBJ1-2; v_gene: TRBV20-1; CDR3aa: SAIMGIEGYT